The next 28 T cell receptor beta chains were all read from a single sample in a study of T cells after yellow fever vaccination. TCRdb passed the 5' RACE reads through MiXCR, listing each CDR3 protein once. The sample gives fewer than 650,000 distinct CDR3 sequences, roughly a fifth of which show up once; about a sixth is in the top ten. The sequencing used PBMCs, collected roughly 20 days after the first yellow fever vaccination. These receptors originate from a man aged 18 to 35 who received the YFV17D yellow fever vaccine.

This chain joins TRBV7-7 and TRBJ2-5, with 9 bases lining up with TRBD2. V shed 1 base, J shed 5 bases, and the junction held 8 bases outside the gene matches. CDR1 and CDR2 from the germline V gene are SSHAT and FNYEAQ (reference sequence). CDR3 length: 16 residues. The CDR3 loop reads CASSLDLAGGGETQYF. The CDR3 nucleotides are TGTGCCAGCAGCTTAGATCTGGCGGGGGGGGGCGAGACCCAGTACTTC.

This sequence joins TRBV4-3 and TRBJ2-4, with D possibly TRBD2 on 6 matching bases. Trimming pared 0 bases from V and 9 bases from J, leaving 15 bases between. The CDR3 spans 15 residues. Per germline, CDR1 LGHNA and CDR2 YSLEER. DNA of the CDR3: TGCGCCAGCAGCCAAGACTACAGTGGGGGAGGCATTCAGTACTTC. Residues: CASSQDYSGGGIQYF.

This rearrangement joins TRBV20-1 to TRBJ2-3, with D perhaps TRBD1 (5 bases). Germline lookup yields CDR1 DFQATT and CDR2 SNEGSKA (reference sequence). There are 14 residues in the CDR3. Trimming pared 6 bases from V and 2 bases from J, leaving 15 bases between. In DNA form, the CDR3 reads TGCAGTGCGTATACAGGTGGGGTCACAGATACGCAGTATTTT. It encodes CSAYTGGVTDTQYF.

This clonotype was picked up a small number of times. The chain links TRBV7-8 to TRBJ1-5; a weak D match, TRBD1 (5 bases). The CDR3 spans 15 residues. V was pared by 5 bases and J by 6 bases, with 17 bases between. Germline CDR1 SGHVS, CDR2 FQNEAQ. CDR3 sequence: CASSVGQGIGQPQHF. The CDR3 DNA follows: TGTGCCAGCAGCGTAGGGCAGGGTATCGGTCAGCCCCAGCATTTT. The full variable domain, in which reference TRBV7-8 and TRBJ1-5 provide the parts outside the CDR3, is GAGVSQSPRYKVAKRGQDVALRCDPISGHVSLFWYQQALGQGPEFLTYFQNEAQLDKSGLPSDRFFAERPEGSVSTLKIQRTQQEDSAVYLCASSVGQGIGQPQHFGDGTRLSIL.

The chain combines TRBV29-1 with TRBJ2-2; no definite D call. Germline V lookup: CDR1 SQVTM, CDR2 ANQGSEA. The CDR3 is 13 amino acids. Trimming took 7 bases from V and 7 from J, leaving 16 bases between them. CDR3: CSALGDHLGELFF. CDR3 coding DNA: TGCAGCGCCCTAGGAGACCACCTCGGGGAGCTGTTTTTT.

This clonotype was seen a few times. The rearrangement joins TRBV12-3 or TRBV12-4 to TRBJ2-4, with D perhaps matching TRBD2 (6 bases). V lost 7 bases to trimming and J lost 3 bases, with 13 bases between them. This CDR3 is 14 amino acids long. The CDR3 protein is CASNSGTGKNIQYF. DNA for the CDR3: TGTGCCAGCAATTCCGGGACTGGCAAAAACATTCAGTACTTC.

This clonotype was observed a few times. This chain uses TRBV20-1 with TRBJ1-1; D call uncertain. CDR3 length: 11 residues. In germline, CDR1 is DFQATT, CDR2 SNEGSKA (reference sequence). The V end was cut by 6 bases, the J end by 0 bases, with 5 bases between. DNA of the CDR3: TGCAGTGCCGCAGTGAACACTGAAGCTTTCTTT. It encodes CSAAVNTEAFF.

This clonotype was detected a few times. The chain carries TRBV27 and TRBJ2-1; D possibly corresponds to TRBD1 (6 bases). Germline assignment: CDR1 MNHEY and CDR2 SMNVEV (reference sequence). Between the trimmed V and J ends, which lost 3 bases and 4 bases, there was a span of 13 bases. The CDR3 extends over 15 amino acids. CDR3 in DNA: TGTGCCAGCAGTTTCTCCGGACAGAGATACAATGAGCAGTTCTTC. It specifies CASSFSGQRYNEQFF.

This clonotype has a handful of counts. The chain couples TRBV3-1 to TRBJ1-4; D is unresolved. The germline V gene encodes CDR1 LGHDT and CDR2 YNNKEL (reference sequence). Trimming took off 6 bases at V and 7 bases at J, with 9 bases between the two ends. This CDR3 comprises 12 residues. CDR3 sequence: CASSRGSEKLFF. The CDR3 DNA sequence: TGTGCCAGCAGTCGGGGAAGTGAAAAACTGTTTTTT.

This rearrangement joins TRBV7-9 to TRBJ2-3; D might be TRBD2 (6 bases). The CDR3 has 15 amino acids. The germline CDR1 and CDR2 sequences are SEHNR and FQNEAQ (reference sequence). Trimming removed 1 base from V and 4 bases from J, with 12 bases in between. The CDR3 DNA is TGTGCCAGCAGCTTAGGAGGCGGGGTACCAGATACGCAGTATTTT. Translation gives CASSLGGGVPDTQYF.

This clonotype has more than one count but fewer than ten. The chain is built from TRBV4-1 and TRBJ2-3; 8 nucleotides line up with TRBD1. Germline assignment: CDR1 MGHRA and CDR2 YSYEKL. Germline trimming cut 3 bases from V and 2 bases from J; bases unmatched to any gene: 1. This CDR3 is built from 14 residues. CDR3 nucleotides: TGCGCCAGCAGCCAGGACAGGGACACAGATACGCAGTATTTT. Protein product: CASSQDRDTDTQYF.

The gene calls are TRBV7-6 and TRBJ2-5; D is uncertain. Germline values: CDR1 SGHVS, CDR2 FNYEAQ. CDR3 size: 14 residues. CDR3 sequence (DNA): TGTCCCTATTGGGCAGGCGAGAAGGGAGAGACCCAGTACTTC. Translated: CPYWAGEKGETQYF.

This clonotype appeared a few times. The V gene is TRBV19, the J gene TRBJ2-5; TRBD2 matches at 7 bases. This CDR3 has 16 amino acids. V was clipped by 3 bases and J by 2 bases; unmatched bases: 9. Germline lookup yields CDR1 LNHDA and CDR2 SQIVND (reference sequence). CDR3 nucleotides: TGTGCCAGTAGTATTCGACTAGCCGGAGCACAAGAGACCCAGTACTTC. Its translation is CASSIRLAGAQETQYF.

This clonotype was seen many times. The chain links TRBV24-1 to TRBJ2-1, with 8 bases identical to TRBD1. V lost 2 bases, J lost 3 bases, and 5 bases stayed unmatched. Per germline, CDR1 KGHDR and CDR2 SFDVKD. This CDR3 comprises 16 residues. CDR3 bases: TGTGCCACCAGTGATTCGACAGGGGCATACTACAATGAGCAGTTCTTC. It yields the protein CATSDSTGAYYNEQFF.

The CDR3 DNA follows: TGTGCCACTACGGAGACAGGGAGGGGAAACACCATATATTTT. Its protein is CATTETGRGNTIYF. This sequence joins TRBV19 and TRBJ1-3, with 7 bases aligning to TRBD1. Per germline, CDR1 LNHDA and CDR2 SQIVND (reference sequence). V lost 10 bases and J lost 4; bases outside the gene matches: 10. The CDR3 contains 14 residues. Supplemented by reference TRBV19 and TRBJ1-3, the full variable domain reads DGGITQSPKYLFRKEGQNVTLSCEQNLNHDAMYWYRQDPGQGLRLIYYSQIVNDFQKGDIAEGYSVSREKKESFPLTVTSAQKNPTAFYLCATTETGRGNTIYFGEGSWLTVV.

This clonotype was seen many times. The chain links TRBV7-2 to TRBJ2-5; D could derive from TRBD1 or TRBD2 (5 bases each). V lost 1 base, J lost 1 base, and 7 bases lay in between. This CDR3 spans 14 amino acids. Germline loops: CDR1 SGHTA, CDR2 FQGNSA. CDR3 DNA sequence: TGTGCCAGCAGCTTAGGGGGGACCCAAGAGACCCAGTACTTC. Its protein product is CASSLGGTQETQYF.

In this sample, this clonotype turned up a few times. The rearrangement joins TRBV20-1 to TRBJ2-3; the match to TRBD2 covers 9 bases. Trimming took 5 bases from V and 6 from J; bases not matched to a gene: 3. Germline CDR1 DFQATT, CDR2 SNEGSKA (reference sequence). This CDR3 is built from 12 residues. CDR3 residues: CSALAGADTQYF. In DNA, the CDR3 is TGCAGTGCTTTAGCGGGGGCGGATACGCAGTATTTT.

The genes are TRBV5-1 and TRBJ1-1; D call uncertain. The germline gives CDR1 SGHRS, CDR2 YFSETQ. The CDR3 has 14 residues. V was cut by 0 bases and J by 4 bases, with 10 bases left in between. As DNA, the CDR3 is TGCGCCAGCAGCTTGGGGGTAGTGGTCACTGAAGCTTTCTTT. It is translated as CASSLGVVVTEAFF.

In this sample, this clonotype turned up once. The chain couples TRBV6-5 to TRBJ2-1; 7 bases map to TRBD2. Germline trimming cut 0 bases from V and 0 bases from J; bases unmatched to any gene: 11. The CDR3 is 19 amino acids. In germline, CDR1 is MNHEY, CDR2 SVGAGI. The CDR3 nucleotides are TGTGCCAGCAGTTACTCGAGGGCTAGCGGCCAGAGCTCCTACAATGAGCAGTTCTTC. Protein sequence: CASSYSRASGQSSYNEQFF.

In its sample, this clonotype was seen many times. The chain recombines TRBV12-3 or TRBV12-4 with TRBJ1-3; no reliable D call. The germline V and J ends were trimmed by 3 bases and 4 bases, with 4 bases remaining between them. CDR3 size: 12 residues. The CDR3 DNA is TGTGCCAGCAGTTTGGGCGGAAACACCATATATTTT. It specifies CASSLGGNTIYF.

The chain is built from TRBV5-6 and TRBJ1-5; D uncertain. CDR1 SGHDT and CDR2 YYEEEE come from the germline V gene. Between the trimmed V and J ends, which lost 2 bases and 0 bases, there was a span of 9 bases. This CDR3 is built from 15 residues. The CDR3 reads CASSLIQDSNQPQHF. Written as DNA, the CDR3 is TGTGCCAGCAGCTTAATCCAGGATAGCAATCAGCCCCAGCATTTT.

This clonotype was recorded a few times. Here the CDR3 reads CASSRSGGLQETQYF. DNA for the CDR3: TGTGCCAGCAGTAGAAGCGGGGGGCTCCAAGAGACCCAGTACTTC. The gene calls are TRBV27 and TRBJ2-5; 9 positions match TRBD2. The CDR3 sequence is 15 residues long. Trimming removed 5 bases from V and 1 base from J; junction bases left unmatched: 5. CDR1 is MNHEY and CDR2 is SMNVEV in the germline V gene (reference sequence).

The chain carries TRBV29-1 and TRBJ1-2, with D perhaps matching TRBD1 (5 bases). The CDR3 loop spans 12 amino acids. Trimming left V 3 bases short and J 7 bases short, with 12 bases between. Germline V gives CDR1 SQVTM, CDR2 ANQGSEA. CDR3: CSVDRDRLGYTF. DNA for the CDR3: TGCAGCGTTGACCGGGACCGACTTGGCTACACCTTC. Combining the CDR3 with reference TRBV29-1 and TRBJ1-2 gives the whole variable domain SAVISQKPSRDICQRGTSLTIQCQVDSQVTMMFWYRQQPGQSLTLIATANQGSEATYESGFVIDKFPISRPNLTFSTLTVSNMSPEDSSIYLCSVDRDRLGYTFGSGTRLTVV.

The chain is built from TRBV29-1 and TRBJ2-7; 11 bases map to TRBD2. This CDR3 region has 14 residues. With V trimmed by 7 bases and J by 2 bases, 7 bases remained unmatched. The germline gives CDR1 SQVTM, CDR2 ANQGSEA. DNA of the CDR3: TGCAGCGCCCTACTAGCGGGGGACCCCTACGAGCAGTACTTC. Its protein is CSALLAGDPYEQYF.

The chain employs TRBV14 and TRBJ1-1; no definite D call. With 2 bases removed from V and 10 bases from J, the gap between germline ends came to 14 bases. The CDR3 runs to 13 residues. Germline-derived CDR1 and CDR2 are SGHDN and FVKESK. The DNA for the CDR3 is TGTGCCAGCAGCCAAATTTTCGGGGAGAGAGCTTTCTTT. Protein product: CASSQIFGERAFF.

The chain joins TRBV3-1 to TRBJ1-1, with D tentatively TRBD1 (5 bases). V lost 4 bases and J 0 bases, leaving 15 bases between the germline ends. This CDR3 spans 16 amino acids. Germline CDR1 reads LGHDT; CDR2 reads YNNKEL (reference sequence). The CDR3 sequence: CASSPPSGRMNTEAFF. In DNA, the CDR3 is TGTGCCAGCAGCCCTCCCTCAGGGCGGATGAACACTGAAGCTTTCTTT.

This clonotype was observed a few times. DNA of the CDR3: TGTGCCAGCAGCTTAAACGGTCTGGGGACCCAAGAGACCCAGTACTTC. Its protein product is CASSLNGLGTQETQYF. The V call is TRBV7-3, the J call TRBJ2-5, with D perhaps being TRBD1 or TRBD2 (5 bases each). The CDR3 consists of 16 residues. Trimming pared 1 base from V and 1 base from J, leaving 13 bases between. CDR1 is SGHTA and CDR2 is FQGTGA in the germline V gene.

In this sample, this clonotype turned up a few times. V is TRBV7-9 and J is TRBJ2-4; 7 positions agree with TRBD1. Germline assignment: CDR1 SEHNR and CDR2 FQNEAQ (reference sequence). Germline trimming cut 0 bases from V and 0 bases from J; bases unmatched to any gene: 5. This CDR3 spans 17 amino acids. Here the CDR3 DNA reads TGTGCCAGCAGCTTAGCCGCGCAGGGGGTAGCCAAAAACATTCAGTACTTC. It encodes CASSLAAQGVAKNIQYF.